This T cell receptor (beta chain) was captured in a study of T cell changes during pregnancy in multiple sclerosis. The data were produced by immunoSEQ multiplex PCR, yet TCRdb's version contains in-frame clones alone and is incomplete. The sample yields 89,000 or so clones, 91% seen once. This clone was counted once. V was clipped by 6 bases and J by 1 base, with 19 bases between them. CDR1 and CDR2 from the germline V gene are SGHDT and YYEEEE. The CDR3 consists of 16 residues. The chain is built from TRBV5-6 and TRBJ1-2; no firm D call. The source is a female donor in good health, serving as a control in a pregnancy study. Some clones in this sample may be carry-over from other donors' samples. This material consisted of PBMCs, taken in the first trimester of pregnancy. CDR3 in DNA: TGTGCCAGCATCAACGGGGAGGCAGCTTATAACTATGGCTACACCTTC. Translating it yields CASINGEAAYNYGYTF.